Below are 4 T cell receptor beta chains sequenced from a single sample in a study of metastatic and nonmetastatic thyroid tumors. Each patient went into thyroid surgery without having received any treatment. With MiXCR, TCRdb called clones anew from the PCR reads. Here the sample spans approximately 69,000 clones, more than 13% being singletons. The sequenced material came from blood. The receptors here all came from a male donor with papillary thyroid cancer or a benign thyroid nodule (not recorded which). Some clones in this sample may be carry-over from other donors' samples.

The CDR3 sequence is CASSLVDSGSSPLHF. CDR3 nucleotides: TGTGCCAGCAGCTTAGTTGATTCAGGGAGCTCACCCCTCCACTTT. The rearrangement links TRBV7-8 to TRBJ1-6, with D possibly TRBD1 on 5 matching bases. Trimming took off 1 base at V and 10 bases at J, with 14 bases between the two ends. Germline V lookup: CDR1 SGHVS, CDR2 FQNEAQ. The CDR3 sequence is 15 residues long.

In its sample, this clone was seen many times. The CDR3 sequence is CASSERGVSEAFF. CDR3 DNA: TGCGCCAGCAGTGAGAGGGGTGTCTCTGAAGCTTTCTTT. This rearrangement joins TRBV10-2 to TRBJ1-1; possibly TRBD1 for D (5 bases). This CDR3 comprises 13 residues. Per germline, CDR1 WSHSY and CDR2 SAAADI. The V and J ends lost 2 bases and 6 bases respectively, with 10 bases between them.

This clone was picked up many times. The rearrangement joins TRBV19 to TRBJ1-5; D is undetermined. This CDR3 spans 14 amino acids. Germline loops: CDR1 LNHDA, CDR2 SQIVND (reference sequence). The V end lost 3 bases, the J end lost 5 bases, and 11 bases lay between the germline ends. CDR3 in amino acids: CASSMEGGDQPQHF. CDR3 bases: TGTGCCAGTAGTATGGAGGGCGGGGATCAGCCCCAGCATTTT.

This clone has a count of ten or more. V usage is TRBV9 and J usage is TRBJ2-1, with 11 bases that match TRBD2. Germline lookup yields CDR1 SGDLS and CDR2 YYNGEE. CDR3 length: 15 residues. J lost 8 bases, V lost 3 bases, and 7 bases had no gene match. The CDR3, as DNA: TGTGCCAGCAGCGGTAGCGGGAGGGCCTGGGATGAGCAGTTCTTC. Translating it yields CASSGSGRAWDEQFF.